These 21 T cell receptor beta chains were sequenced from one sample in a study of a mutant IDH1 vaccine in newly diagnosed glioma. As for time point: week 5, during vaccination. Alongside topical imiquimod, each dose of vaccine comprised 300 ug of mutant IDH1 20-mer peptide. Here immunoSEQ multiplex PCR was the method, and the copy in TCRdb shows in-frame clones only, minus some. The sample shows around 61,000 clones, over 80% of them seen only once. The antigens for these receptors are not known. The starting material was PBMCs, obtained from a glioma patient whose treatment included an IDH1 peptide vaccine. The receptors here all came from a middle-aged woman with glioma.

This clone has a single count. The gene calls are TRBV28 and TRBJ1-4; no clear D gene. Germline V gene sequence: CDR1 MDHEN, CDR2 SYDVKM. There are 12 residues in the CDR3. The ends were cut back, 8 bases at V and 10 bases at J, with 14 bases in the middle. Here the CDR3 DNA reads TGTGCCAGCGCTAATCCCCGGGGAAAACTGTTTTTT. The encoded protein is CASANPRGKLFF.

This chain uses TRBV5-6 with TRBJ2-3, with unresolved D. The CDR3 runs to 15 residues. Germline CDR1 and CDR2: SGHDT and YYEEEE. Trimming took off 4 bases at V and 0 bases at J, with 12 bases between the two ends. CDR3 sequence: CASSLFISSTDTQYF. Written as DNA, the CDR3 is TGTGCCAGCAGCCTATTCATATCCAGCACAGATACGCAGTATTTT.

This chain links TRBV5-1 with TRBJ1-5; perhaps TRBD1 as D (6 bases). The CDR3 runs 15 residues. Germline CDR1 is SGHRS and CDR2 is YFSETQ. The V end was cut by 1 base, the J end by 0 bases, with 8 bases between. This CDR3 is CASSLTGSSNQPQHF. CDR3 DNA sequence: TGCGCCAGCAGCTTGACAGGGTCTAGCAATCAGCCCCAGCATTTT.

The chain carries TRBV30 and TRBJ2-7; 7 bases fit TRBD2. Germline values: CDR1 GTSNPN, CDR2 SVGIG (reference sequence). V shed 0 bases and J 3 bases; nucleotides not matched to a gene: 11. The CDR3 consists of 16 residues. Here the CDR3 reads CAWSVGQRGFFYEQYF. CDR3 DNA: TGTGCCTGGAGTGTGGGCCAGCGGGGTTTTTTCTACGAGCAGTACTTC.

CDR3 bases: TGTGCCAGCAGCTTAAGGGGGACAGGGGGCAGAGATGAGCAGTTCTTC. Its translation is CASSLRGTGGRDEQFF. V is TRBV7-8 and J is TRBJ2-1; 12 bases are shared with TRBD1. CDR3 length: 16 residues. The J segment lost 8 bases and the V segment lost 2 bases, leaving 7 bases of the junction unmatched. CDR1 is SGHVS and CDR2 is FQNEAQ in the germline V gene.

This sequence joins TRBV18 and TRBJ2-1; D is perhaps TRBD1 or TRBD2 (5 bases each). Per germline, CDR1 KGHSH and CDR2 LQKENI. CDR3 length: 15 amino acids. The ends were cut back, 0 bases at V and 3 bases at J, with 9 bases in the middle. CDR3 nucleotides: TGTGCCAGCTCACCACCGGGACGTCTCTACAATGAGCAGTTCTTC. This gives the protein CASSPPGRLYNEQFF.

The genes are TRBV13 and TRBJ2-7, with D unclear. Germline CDR1 PRHDT, CDR2 FYEKMQ (reference sequence). Trimming removed 5 bases at V and 4 bases at J, with 12 bases between. This CDR3 has 13 amino acids. The CDR3, as DNA: TGTGCCAGCAGCGTAATCGGCCGATACGAGCAGTACTTC. This sequence encodes CASSVIGRYEQYF.

The V call is TRBV7-6, the J call TRBJ1-6; 7 bases fit TRBD1. CDR3 size: 14 residues. J was trimmed by 9 bases and V by 2 bases; bases with no gene match: 4. Germline lookup yields CDR1 SGHVS and CDR2 FNYEAQ. The CDR3 sequence: CASSLQGVGSPLHF. The CDR3 DNA sequence: TGTGCCAGCAGCTTACAGGGGGTCGGTTCACCCCTCCACTTT.

The chain employs TRBV29-1 and TRBJ2-7; 7 nucleotides agree with TRBD2. V was pared by 5 bases and J by 6 bases, with 7 bases of the junction left unmatched. Germline-derived CDR1 and CDR2 are SQVTM and ANQGSEA. This CDR3 contains 12 residues. CDR3 residues: CSVLAGEGEQYF. CDR3 bases: TGCAGCGTTCTCGCGGGAGAAGGCGAGCAGTACTTC.

The chain is built from TRBV19 and TRBJ1-2; D uncertain. V was shortened by 11 bases and J by 2 bases, with 21 bases between the two germline ends. This CDR3 is built from 15 residues. Germline V lookup: CDR1 LNHDA, CDR2 SQIVND (reference sequence). CDR3 sequence reads: CARWPRQPSNYGYTF. DNA of the CDR3: TGTGCCCGATGGCCCCGGCAGCCCAGCAACTATGGCTACACCTTC.

In DNA, the CDR3 is TGTGCCAGCAGTTACTCCAGGGGATGGGCCAAAAACATTCAGTACTTC. This codes for CASSYSRGWAKNIQYF. This chain links TRBV6-5 with TRBJ2-4; D is possibly TRBD1 (6 bases). Looked up from germline, CDR1 is MNHEY and CDR2 is SVGAGI. V was clipped by 0 bases and J by 1 base, with 10 bases between them. CDR3 size: 16 residues.

The rearrangement joins TRBV4-1 to TRBJ1-3, with 7 positions matching TRBD1. There are 17 residues in the CDR3. Germline V lookup: CDR1 MGHRA, CDR2 YSYEKL. The trim removed 0 bases at V and 3 bases at J, leaving 8 bases unmatched. This CDR3 is CASSQDGHRGFGNTIYF. CDR3 coding DNA: TGCGCCAGCAGCCAAGACGGGCACAGGGGCTTTGGAAACACCATATATTTT.

The chain combines TRBV2 with TRBJ1-2; D may be TRBD1 (5 bases). CDR1 and CDR2 from the germline V gene are SNHLY and FYNNEI. Deletions cut 8 bases from V and 10 bases from J, with 14 bases between. The CDR3 runs 11 residues. This chain's CDR3 is CASYGRGTYTF. Here the CDR3 DNA reads TGTGCCAGCTACGGCCGAGGGACCTACACCTTC.

The chain uses TRBV6-5 and TRBJ1-1; 12 bases match TRBD1. The CDR3 runs to 14 residues. The junction had 7 bases not matched to a gene; V was cut back by 2 bases and J by 12 bases. Germline V gives CDR1 MNHEY, CDR2 SVGAGI. This CDR3 is CASSYTPGQGATFF. CDR3 coding DNA: TGTGCCAGCAGTTACACGCCGGGACAGGGGGCAACTTTCTTT.

The V and J genes are TRBV7-8 and TRBJ1-1; D is unresolved. CDR1 is SGHVS, CDR2 FQNEAQ, per germline. V lost 2 bases, J lost 5 bases, and 15 bases lay in between. This CDR3 is built from 15 residues. CDR3 nucleotides: TGTGCCAGCAGCTTACGAACGGTGGCGGGGACTGAAGCTTTCTTT. Residues: CASSLRTVAGTEAFF.

The chain links TRBV5-1 to TRBJ2-5; 7 bases are a match to TRBD2. V shed 1 base, J shed 3 bases, and the junction held 6 bases outside the gene matches. The germline V gene encodes CDR1 SGHRS and CDR2 YFSETQ. The CDR3 consists of 15 residues. CDR3 in DNA: TGCGCCAGCAGCTTGCTGGGGAGGGGAAAAGAGACCCAGTACTTC. This encodes CASSLLGRGKETQYF. The full variable domain, rest sourced from reference TRBV5-1 and TRBJ2-5, is KAGVTQTPRYLIKTRGQQVTLSCSPISGHRSVSWYQQTPGQGLQFLFEYFSETQRNKGNFPGRFSGRQFSNSRSEMNVSTLELGDSALYLCASSLLGRGKETQYFGPGTRLLVL.

The CDR3 sequence is CASSAVLRELGEQYF. The CDR3 DNA is TGCGCCAGCAGCGCAGTTTTGAGGGAGCTAGGCGAGCAGTACTTC. The chain recombines TRBV4-1 with TRBJ2-7; D might be TRBD2 (5 bases). Germline V gives CDR1 MGHRA, CDR2 YSYEKL. The CDR3 spans 15 residues. The V gene lost 5 bases and the J gene lost 6 bases, with 20 bases spanning the gap.

V usage is TRBV6-1 and J usage is TRBJ1-4; D unresolved. The CDR3 sequence is 14 residues long. Germline assignment: CDR1 MNHNS and CDR2 SASEGT. Trimming removed 5 bases at V and 0 bases at J, with 7 bases between. The CDR3 DNA reads as TGTGCCAGCAGTAGGACCGCAACTAATGAAAAACTGTTTTTT. Protein product: CASSRTATNEKLFF.

V and J are TRBV25-1 and TRBJ2-1; 7 nucleotides match TRBD2. The CDR3 is 14 residues long. In germline, CDR1 is MGHDK, CDR2 SYGVNS. J was trimmed by 9 bases and V by 3 bases; bases with no gene match: 8. The CDR3 DNA sequence: TGTGCCAGCAGTGACCCTGGACTAGGAGGTGAGCAGTTCTTC. Translating it yields CASSDPGLGGEQFF. The full variable domain, completed using reference TRBV25-1 and TRBJ2-1, is EADIYQTPRYLVIGTGKKITLECSQTMGHDKMYWYQQDPGMELHLIHYSYGVNSTEKGDLSSESTVSRIRTEHFPLTLESARPSHTSQYLCASSDPGLGGEQFFGPGTRLTVL.

This clone was seen a single time. This sequence joins TRBV14 and TRBJ2-3; TRBD2 is a possible D gene (6 bases). This CDR3 comprises 14 residues. V was trimmed by 1 base and J by 9 bases, leaving 14 bases between them. Germline loops: CDR1 SGHDN, CDR2 FVKESK. The DNA of the CDR3 is TGTGCCAGCAGCCAAGGGTCGGGGGTTTACACGCAGTATTTT. Translating it yields CASSQGSGVYTQYF.

This clone came up a few times. V gene TRBV6-1 combines with J gene TRBJ1-4; D unclear. Germline values: CDR1 MNHNS, CDR2 SASEGT. V was shortened by 6 bases and J by 2 bases, with 10 bases between the two germline ends. The CDR3 is 14 amino acids. The CDR3 sequence is CASRLDPTNEKLFF. The CDR3 coding sequence is TGTGCCAGCAGATTGGACCCGACTAATGAAAAACTGTTTTTT.